These 18 T cell receptor beta chains originate from one sample sequenced in a study of cytomegalovirus exposure and HLA in healthy donors. This PCR relied on a set of 60 Vbeta primers and 13 Jbeta primers. Clones were sequenced by immunoSEQ multiplex PCR, and TCRdb holds only the in-frame ones, with some missing. The sample consists of 95,000 or so clones, 75% to 85% of them appearing once. The sequenced material came from PBMCs. Receptors were obtained from a woman in her thirties or forties in good health and CMV-seronegative.

The gene calls are TRBV4-3 and TRBJ2-5, with D tentatively TRBD2 (6 bases). The CDR3 consists of 16 residues. CDR1 and CDR2 (germline): LGHNA, YSLEER. The V gene lost 1 base and the J gene lost 2 bases, with 14 bases spanning the gap. The CDR3 nucleotides are TGCGCCAGCAGCCAAGCGCTAGCGAGGGGACAAGAGACCCAGTACTTC. The encoded protein is CASSQALARGQETQYF.

This chain uses TRBV6-5 with TRBJ2-3; possibly TRBD2 for D (5 bases). Germline assignment: CDR1 MNHEY and CDR2 SVGAGI. This CDR3 has 14 amino acids. Trimming left V 6 bases short and J 2 bases short, with 12 bases between. The CDR3 loop reads CASSYGLNTDTQYF. CDR3 nucleotide sequence: TGTGCCAGCAGCTACGGACTTAACACAGATACGCAGTATTTT.

This clone appeared a few times. CDR3 residues: CASSLLNSYEQYF. The CDR3 nucleotides read TGTGCCAGCAGCTTACTGAACTCCTACGAGCAGTACTTC. The chain carries TRBV5-4 and TRBJ2-7; no reliable D call. This CDR3 has 13 amino acids. Germline V gives CDR1 SGHNT, CDR2 YYREEE (reference sequence). V lost 2 bases and J 0 bases, leaving 6 bases between the germline ends.

This chain uses TRBV7-2 with TRBJ1-2; 9 bases align to TRBD1. Germline-derived CDR1 and CDR2 are SGHTA and FQGNSA. The CDR3 is 13 amino acids. Trimming cost V 3 bases and J 10 bases; bases outside gene matches: 6. The CDR3 DNA sequence: TGTGCCAGCAGCTTCCGGGACAGGGCTCACTACACCTTC. Amino acid sequence: CASSFRDRAHYTF.

The chain carries TRBV10-1 and TRBJ2-3; D not certain. The length of the CDR3 is 13 residues. The germline V and J ends were trimmed by 6 bases and 2 bases, with 9 bases remaining between them. The germline gives CDR1 WNHNN, CDR2 SYGVQD (reference sequence). Written as DNA, the CDR3 is TGCGCCAGCAGCCCTACAGCCACAGATACGCAGTATTTT. This sequence encodes CASSPTATDTQYF.

V is TRBV6-5 and J is TRBJ1-5, with D perhaps TRBD1 (5 bases). The V gene lost 6 bases and the J gene lost 7 bases, with 13 bases spanning the gap. CDR3 length equals 13 residues. Germline lookup yields CDR1 MNHEY and CDR2 SVGAGI. The CDR3 here is CASSASKGQPQHF. The CDR3 bases are TGTGCCAGCAGCGCGAGTAAGGGGCAGCCCCAGCATTTT.

The chain links TRBV11-2 to TRBJ2-5, with TRBD2 as a possible D gene (5 bases). Per germline, CDR1 SGHAT and CDR2 FQNNGV. This CDR3 comprises 13 residues. V lost 3 bases to trimming and J lost 3 bases, with 8 bases between them. This CDR3 is CASSLFGEETQYF. CDR3 DNA sequence: TGTGCCAGCAGCTTGTTCGGGGAAGAGACCCAGTACTTC.

This sequence joins TRBV5-8 and TRBJ2-5; 7 bases fit TRBD2. Germline-derived CDR1 and CDR2 are SGHTS and YDEGEE. Unmatched junction bases numbered 3, after V lost 3 bases and J lost 4 bases. CDR3 length: 13 amino acids. As DNA, the CDR3 is TGTGCCAGCAGCTATAGCGGGTCAGAGACCCAGTACTTC. Residues: CASSYSGSETQYF.

CDR3 DNA sequence: TGTGCCAGCAGGGCGGGGTTGGGGGTGGGGACTGAAGCTTTCTTT. Amino acid sequence: CASRAGLGVGTEAFF. The V call is TRBV6-1, the J call TRBJ1-1, with a weak D call TRBD1 (5 bases). This CDR3 region has 15 residues. Between the trimmed V and J ends, which lost 6 bases and 5 bases, there was a span of 19 bases. Germline V gene data show CDR1 as MNHNS and CDR2 as SASEGT.

The chain links TRBV6-1 to TRBJ1-1; a weak D match, TRBD1 (5 bases). V lost 7 bases and J lost 5, with 17 bases in between. The CDR3 loop spans 14 amino acids. The germline V gene encodes CDR1 MNHNS and CDR2 SASEGT. The CDR3 spells CASKVAGIRTEAFF. The CDR3 DNA reads TGTGCCAGCAAGGTGGCAGGGATAAGAACTGAAGCTTTCTTT.

J is TRBJ1-1 and V is TRBV5-6; D is uncertain. This CDR3 is 13 amino acids long. Germline V gives CDR1 SGHDT, CDR2 YYEEEE. V lost 0 bases, J lost 10 bases, and 13 bases lay in between. The DNA of the CDR3 is TGTGCCAGCAGCTTGGAGGAAGCAGGTAGAGCTTTCTTT. Translated: CASSLEEAGRAFF.

This clone has more than one count but fewer than ten. This rearrangement joins TRBV5-6 to TRBJ2-3; D might be TRBD2 (6 bases). The CDR3 length is 17 residues. CDR1 and CDR2 from the germline V gene are SGHDT and YYEEEE. V was cut by 4 bases and J by 8 bases, with 26 bases left in between. The CDR3 spells CASSTERTGTLSSTQYF. In DNA, the CDR3 is TGTGCCAGCAGCACGGAGAGAACCGGGACTCTTAGTTCTACGCAGTATTTT.

The chain has TRBV5-1 and TRBJ1-4; TRBD1 matches at 7 bases. The V segment lost 2 bases and the J segment 5 bases; nucleotides outside the gene matches: 12. CDR3 length: 17 amino acids. Germline-derived CDR1 and CDR2 are SGHRS and YFSETQ. The chain's CDR3 is CASSFTFTGEWNEKLFF. The CDR3 DNA follows: TGCGCCAGCAGCTTCACCTTTACAGGGGAGTGGAATGAAAAACTGTTTTTT.

V usage is TRBV6-5 and J usage is TRBJ2-3; unclear D gene. The V end lost 7 bases, the J end lost 5 bases, and 10 bases lay between the germline ends. The CDR3 is 12 amino acids. CDR1 is MNHEY, CDR2 SVGAGI, per germline. In DNA form, the CDR3 reads TGTGCCAGCATTTCCCCCGGAGATACGCAGTATTTT. Protein: CASISPGDTQYF.

The chain links TRBV2 to TRBJ2-5; 9 bases match TRBD1. Trimming took 3 bases from V and 4 from J; bases not matched to a gene: 6. Germline V gene sequence: CDR1 SNHLY, CDR2 FYNNEI. This CDR3 has 15 residues. The CDR3 loop reads CASSEGTGNGETQYF. DNA of the CDR3: TGTGCCAGCAGTGAGGGGACAGGGAATGGAGAGACCCAGTACTTC. Based on the CDR3 plus reference TRBV2 and TRBJ2-5, the full variable domain is EPEVTQTPSHQVTQMGQEVILRCVPISNHLYFYWYRQILGQKVEFLVSFYNNEISEKSEIFDDQFSVERPDGSNFTLKIRSTKLEDSAMYFCASSEGTGNGETQYFGPGTRLLVL.

V gene TRBV7-3 combines with J gene TRBJ2-7; the D is unclear. This CDR3 region has 12 residues. Germline V gene data show CDR1 as SGHTA and CDR2 as FQGTGA. V gave up 5 bases and J gave up 6 bases, with 11 bases separating them. CDR3 residues: CASSINSGEQYF. The CDR3 DNA sequence: TGTGCCAGCAGCATCAACAGTGGCGAGCAGTACTTC.

CDR3: CASSERDRGDTEAFF. CDR3 nucleotides: TGTGCCAGCAGTGAACGGGACAGGGGAGACACTGAAGCTTTCTTT. The V call is TRBV6-1, the J call TRBJ1-1; TRBD1 matches 10 bases. Germline CDR1 and CDR2: MNHNS and SASEGT. V dropped 2 bases and J dropped 3; count of bases not matched to a gene: 3. The CDR3 is made up of 15 amino acids.

In the case of this clone: The same CDR3 arises from other DNA sequences in this sample as well. The chain combines TRBV7-6 with TRBJ2-7; 7 bases map to TRBD1. The CDR3 spans 12 residues. CDR1 and CDR2 from the germline V gene are SGHVS and FNYEAQ. J was trimmed by 5 bases and V by 6 bases; bases with no gene match: 4. The CDR3 here is CASSHRGDEQYF. The CDR3 DNA is TGTGCCAGCAGTCACAGGGGCGACGAGCAGTACTTC.